The 21 T cell receptor beta chains reported below all come from one sample, sequenced in a study of beta chain features in type 1 diabetes. The study reverse transcribed the entire isolated RNA, so it sequenced expressed TCRB transcripts. Produced via immunoSEQ multiplex PCR; TCRdb's table is partial and in-frame only. The repertoire has under 900,000 clones, 15% to 20% of them found once; the top ten carry 0.02% to 0.03%. The source material was naive CD4+ T cells from blood. The receptors here all came from a young woman in good health.

The chain uses TRBV7-2 and TRBJ2-5; D not certain. This CDR3 region has 14 residues. The germline CDR1 and CDR2 sequences are SGHTA and FQGNSA. V dropped 0 bases and J dropped 4 bases, with 9 bases sitting between them. CDR3 bases: TGTGCCAGCAGCTTAGCGGGGTGGTCAGAGACCCAGTACTTC. Protein product: CASSLAGWSETQYF.

This clone was seen only a few times. The gene calls are TRBV5-1 and TRBJ2-1; a possible D gene is TRBD1 (5 bases). V shed 0 bases and J shed 16 bases, with 20 bases lying between them. CDR3 length equals 14 residues. Germline V gives CDR1 SGHRS, CDR2 YFSETQ. The CDR3 DNA sequence: TGCGCCAGCAGCTTGGAGGGGCACCTAAGAAGTTCCTTCTTC. Amino acid sequence: CASSLEGHLRSSFF.

The table lists this clone with a count of one. The chain carries TRBV11-3 and TRBJ2-1; D gene unclear. This CDR3 contains 11 residues. Germline values: CDR1 SGHNT, CDR2 YENEEA. The V end lost 4 bases, the J end lost 9 bases, and 7 bases lay between the germline ends. CDR3 amino acids: CASSSSSEQFF. CDR3 DNA sequence: TGTGCCAGCAGCTCAAGTAGTGAGCAGTTCTTC.

This clone was observed a handful of times. CDR3 loop: CASSQAGTRHTEAFF. CDR3 DNA: TGCGCCAGCAGCCAAGCCGGGACTAGACACACTGAAGCTTTCTTT. J is TRBJ1-1 and V is TRBV4-3, with D possibly being TRBD1 (5 bases). The CDR3 extends over 15 amino acids. V lost 1 base and J 3 bases, leaving 12 bases between the germline ends. Germline assignment: CDR1 LGHNA and CDR2 YSLEER.

In regard to this clone: Within the sample, other DNA sequences also encode this same CDR3. The CDR3 DNA is TGTGCCAGCAGTGCGGGAAGCTCCTACAATGAGCAGTTCTTC. This codes for CASSAGSSYNEQFF. The chain couples TRBV25-1 to TRBJ2-1; tentative D call: TRBD2 (5 bases). Trimming stripped 4 bases from V and 0 bases from J, with 7 bases between. Germline assignment: CDR1 MGHDK and CDR2 SYGVNS. The CDR3 runs 14 residues.

The rearrangement joins TRBV6-6 to TRBJ2-7; D gene uncertain. Germline V gives CDR1 MNHNY, CDR2 SVGAGI (reference sequence). Trimming took off 7 bases at V and 6 bases at J, with 13 bases between the two ends. This CDR3 comprises 12 residues. CDR3 sequence: CASTGSRLEQYF. The CDR3 nucleotides read TGTGCCAGCACCGGATCAAGGCTCGAGCAGTACTTC.

Only a few counts were recorded for this clone. The chain carries TRBV6-5 and TRBJ1-3; weak D call: TRBD1 (5 bases). Germline assignment: CDR1 MNHEY and CDR2 SVGAGI. The CDR3 loop spans 14 amino acids. V lost 6 bases and J lost 4, with 13 bases in between. The CDR3 spells CASSRGHTGNTIYF. CDR3 sequence (DNA): TGTGCCAGCAGCCGAGGACATACCGGAAACACCATATATTTT.

This clone was seen a few times. CDR3 coding DNA: TGCGCCAGCAGCTTGGAGGGGAGGAACACTGAAGCTTTCTTT. Encoded protein: CASSLEGRNTEAFF. The rearrangement joins TRBV5-1 to TRBJ1-1, with D possibly being TRBD1 (5 bases). This CDR3 region has 14 residues. The V gene lost 0 bases and the J gene lost 1 base, with 7 bases spanning the gap. In germline, CDR1 is SGHRS, CDR2 YFSETQ.

The rearrangement joins TRBV4-3 to TRBJ1-4, with D tentatively TRBD1 (5 bases). In germline, CDR1 is LGHNA, CDR2 YSLEER. V was shortened by 1 base and J by 7 bases, with 10 bases between the two germline ends. The CDR3 is 14 amino acids. The DNA of the CDR3 is TGCGCCAGCAGCCAAGCACAGAGGGGTGAAAAACTGTTTTTT. Translating gives CASSQAQRGEKLFF.

The chain employs TRBV29-1 and TRBJ2-1; D possibly corresponds to TRBD1 (6 bases). The CDR3 contains 15 residues. CDR1 and CDR2 from the germline V gene are SQVTM and ANQGSEA. V lost 6 bases, J lost 0 bases, and 15 bases lay in between. The CDR3 loop reads CSVPQGGSSYNEQFF. The CDR3 nucleotides are TGCAGCGTCCCACAGGGTGGGAGCTCCTACAATGAGCAGTTCTTC.

This chain links TRBV11-3 with TRBJ2-1, with a tentative D call TRBD1 (7 bases). CDR3 length: 16 residues. Germline V gene lookup returns CDR1 SGHNT and CDR2 YENEEA. Between the trimmed V and J ends, which lost 5 bases and 0 bases, there was a span of 14 bases. CDR3 amino acids: CASSRRGDSSYNEQFF. The CDR3 DNA reads TGTGCCAGCAGCCGCCGCGGGGACAGCTCCTACAATGAGCAGTTCTTC.

The table lists this clone with a few counts. The chain is built from TRBV18 and TRBJ1-2; D possibly corresponds to TRBD1 (5 bases). Deletions cut 2 bases from V and 7 bases from J, with 14 bases between. The CDR3 covers 14 residues. Germline V gives CDR1 KGHSH, CDR2 LQKENI. Here the CDR3 DNA reads TGTGCCAGCTCACCAGGCAGGGTGCGAGTTGGCTACACCTTC. Amino acids: CASSPGRVRVGYTF.

The CDR3 DNA reads as TGTGCCAGCAGCCTGCGTGGGGGATCAGAGACCCAGTACTTC. It codes for CASSLRGGSETQYF. V and J are TRBV14 and TRBJ2-5; D possibly uses TRBD1 or TRBD2 (5 bases each). The germline V gene has CDR1 SGHDN and CDR2 FVKESK. V gave up 4 bases and J gave up 4 bases, with 13 bases separating them. The CDR3 covers 14 residues.

The V and J genes are TRBV7-2 and TRBJ2-3; the D gene is possibly TRBD1 (5 bases). The CDR3 loop spans 15 amino acids. The germline V and J ends were trimmed by 5 bases and 6 bases, with 18 bases remaining between them. The germline V gene has CDR1 SGHTA and CDR2 FQGNSA. The CDR3 region is CASSVRTNYRDTQYF. The CDR3 DNA is TGTGCCAGCAGCGTCCGGACAAATTATAGGGATACGCAGTATTTT. The full variable domain, in which reference TRBV7-2 and TRBJ2-3 provide the parts outside the CDR3, is GAGVSQSPSNKVTEKGKDVELRCDPISGHTALYWYRQSLGQGLEFLIYFQGNSAPDKSGLPSDRFSAERTGGSVSTLTIQRTQQEDSAVYLCASSVRTNYRDTQYFGPGTRLTVL.

The chain has TRBV28 and TRBJ1-2; the D gene is possibly TRBD1 (6 bases). With 5 bases removed from V and 3 bases from J, the gap between germline ends came to 13 bases. The germline CDR1 and CDR2 sequences are MDHEN and SYDVKM. The CDR3 covers 14 residues. The CDR3 DNA follows: TGTGCCAGCAGTCCCACCTACAGGGACTATGGCTACACCTTC. This sequence encodes CASSPTYRDYGYTF.

This clone has only one observation. The V gene is TRBV28, the J gene TRBJ1-5, with 8 bases matching TRBD1. Germline CDR1 is MDHEN and CDR2 is SYDVKM. There are 14 residues in the CDR3. J gave up 7 bases and V 6 bases, and 8 bases lay outside the gene matches. The CDR3 bases are TGTGCCAGCAGCACGGGACAGGCGGGGCAGCCCCAGCATTTT. Its protein product is CASSTGQAGQPQHF.

A word on this clone: The identical CDR3 is also encoded by other nucleotide sequences in the sample. The V call is TRBV7-2, the J call TRBJ2-1, with 7 positions matching TRBD2. The CDR3 covers 14 residues. V lost 3 bases, J lost 5 bases, and 4 bases stayed unmatched. Per germline, CDR1 SGHTA and CDR2 FQGNSA. CDR3 in amino acids: CASSLAGVHNEQFF. The CDR3 DNA reads TGTGCCAGCAGCTTGGCGGGAGTGCACAATGAGCAGTTCTTC.

The chain combines TRBV7-2 with TRBJ2-3, with a tentative D call TRBD2 (5 bases). This CDR3 has 16 residues. Trimming pared 0 bases from V and 1 base from J, leaving 11 bases between. The germline CDR1 and CDR2 sequences are SGHTA and FQGNSA. The CDR3 DNA follows: TGTGCCAGCAGCTTAGCGGGAGTAATGGGCACAGATACGCAGTATTTT. It codes for CASSLAGVMGTDTQYF. Supplemented by reference TRBV7-2 and TRBJ2-3, the full variable domain reads GAGVSQSPSNKVTEKGKDVELRCDPISGHTALYWYRQSLGQGLEFLIYFQGNSAPDKSGLPSDRFSAERTGGSVSTLTIQRTQQEDSAVYLCASSLAGVMGTDTQYFGPGTRLTVL.

The chain recombines TRBV18 with TRBJ2-1, with 7 nucleotides matching TRBD2. The J segment lost 6 bases and the V segment lost 0 bases, leaving 11 bases of the junction unmatched. Germline loops: CDR1 KGHSH, CDR2 LQKENI. The CDR3 sequence is 17 residues long. CDR3 region: CASSPPIGGRLFNEQFF. The DNA of the CDR3 is TGTGCCAGCTCACCACCGATCGGCGGGAGACTATTCAATGAGCAGTTCTTC.

This chain joins TRBV29-1 and TRBJ2-5, with TRBD2 matching over 7 bases. The CDR3 extends over 14 amino acids. CDR1 and CDR2 from the germline V gene are SQVTM and ANQGSEA. Germline trimming cut 5 bases from V and 0 bases from J; bases unmatched to any gene: 6. CDR3 protein: CSVIRGGYQETQYF. CDR3 nucleotide sequence: TGCAGCGTTATCCGGGGAGGGTACCAAGAGACCCAGTACTTC.

This clone showed up just a few times. The rearrangement links TRBV28 to TRBJ2-6; 8 nucleotides align to TRBD2. V was pared by 5 bases and J by 0 bases, with 6 bases of the junction left unmatched. The germline V gene encodes CDR1 MDHEN and CDR2 SYDVKM. The CDR3 covers 17 residues. The CDR3 sequence: CASSPLAAPSGANVLTF. For the CDR3, the DNA is TGTGCCAGCAGTCCACTAGCGGCACCCTCTGGGGCCAACGTCCTGACTTTC.